This TCR beta chain was retrieved from a study of patients and donors after allogeneic stem cell transplantation. In germline, CDR1 is SGHVT, CDR2 SQSDAQ. The CDR3 has 15 amino acids. The V gene lost 4 bases and the J gene lost 4 bases, with 16 bases spanning the gap. This clonotype occurred many times. TCRdb called the RT-PCR reads again in MiXCR, with one record for every CDR3 protein. The data hold approximately 140,000 distinct CDR3 sequences, with approximately 35% observed a single time. This clonotype was obtained from a human donor who was either an allogeneic HSCT recipient or a stem cell or donor lymphocyte infusion donor (not recorded which). It is not recorded whose cells these are; they may come from a transplant donor. The sequenced sample was blood, either unsorted or a sorted T cell fraction (not recorded which). The rearrangement joins TRBV7-4 to TRBJ1-2; D is ambiguous. Here the CDR3 reads CASSYPTAGFYGYTF. In nucleotides, the CDR3 is TGTGCCAGCAGCTACCCCACTGCCGGGTTCTATGGCTACACCTTC.